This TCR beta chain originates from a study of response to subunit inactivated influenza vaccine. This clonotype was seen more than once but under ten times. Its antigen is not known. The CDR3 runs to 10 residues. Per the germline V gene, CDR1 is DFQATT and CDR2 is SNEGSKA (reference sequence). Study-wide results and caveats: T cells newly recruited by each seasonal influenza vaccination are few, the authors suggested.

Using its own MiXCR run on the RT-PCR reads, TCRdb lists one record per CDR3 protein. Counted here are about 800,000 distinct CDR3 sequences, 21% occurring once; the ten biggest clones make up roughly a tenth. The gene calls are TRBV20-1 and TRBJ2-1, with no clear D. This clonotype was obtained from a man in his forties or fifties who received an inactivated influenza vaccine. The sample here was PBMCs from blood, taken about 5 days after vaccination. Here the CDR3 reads CSGRLGEQFF. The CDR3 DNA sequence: TGCAGCGGCCGGTTGGGCGAGCAGTTCTTC.